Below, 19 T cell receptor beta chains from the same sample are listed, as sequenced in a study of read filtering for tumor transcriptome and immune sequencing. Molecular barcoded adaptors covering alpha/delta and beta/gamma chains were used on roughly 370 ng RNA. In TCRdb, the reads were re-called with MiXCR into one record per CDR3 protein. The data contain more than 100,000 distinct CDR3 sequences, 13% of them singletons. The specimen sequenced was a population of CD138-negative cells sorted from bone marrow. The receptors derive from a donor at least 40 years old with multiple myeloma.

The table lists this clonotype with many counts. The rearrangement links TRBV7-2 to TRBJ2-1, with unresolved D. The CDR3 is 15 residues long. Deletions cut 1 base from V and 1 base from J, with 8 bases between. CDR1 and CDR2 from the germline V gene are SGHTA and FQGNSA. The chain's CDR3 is CASSLGPTSYNEQFF. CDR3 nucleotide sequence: TGTGCCAGCAGCTTAGGTCCCACGTCCTACAATGAGCAGTTCTTC. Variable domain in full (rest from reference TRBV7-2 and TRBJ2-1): GAGVSQSPSNKVTEKGKDVELRCDPISGHTALYWYRQSLGQGLEFLIYFQGNSAPDKSGLPSDRFSAERTGGSVSTLTIQRTQQEDSAVYLCASSLGPTSYNEQFFGPGTRLTVL.

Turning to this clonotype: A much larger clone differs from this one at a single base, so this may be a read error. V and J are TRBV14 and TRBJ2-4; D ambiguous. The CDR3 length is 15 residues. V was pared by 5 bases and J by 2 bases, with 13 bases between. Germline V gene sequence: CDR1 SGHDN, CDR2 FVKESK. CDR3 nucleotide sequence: TGTGCCAGCAGCGCAGTACTGGGATCCAAAAACATTCAGTACTTC. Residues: CASSAVLGSKNIQYF.

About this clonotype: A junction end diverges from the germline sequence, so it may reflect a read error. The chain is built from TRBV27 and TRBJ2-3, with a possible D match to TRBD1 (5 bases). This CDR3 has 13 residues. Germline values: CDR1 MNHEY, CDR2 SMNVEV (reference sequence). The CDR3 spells CASNLGGTDTQYF. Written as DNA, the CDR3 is TGTGCCAGCAATTTAGGGGGCACAGATACGCAGTATTTT.

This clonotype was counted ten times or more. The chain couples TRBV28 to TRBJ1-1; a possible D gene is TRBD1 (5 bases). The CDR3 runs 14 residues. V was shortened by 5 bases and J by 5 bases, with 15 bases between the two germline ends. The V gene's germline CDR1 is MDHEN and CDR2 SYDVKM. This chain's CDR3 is CASSLGGAWTEAFF. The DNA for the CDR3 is TGTGCCAGCAGTCTCGGCGGGGCGTGGACTGAAGCTTTCTTT.

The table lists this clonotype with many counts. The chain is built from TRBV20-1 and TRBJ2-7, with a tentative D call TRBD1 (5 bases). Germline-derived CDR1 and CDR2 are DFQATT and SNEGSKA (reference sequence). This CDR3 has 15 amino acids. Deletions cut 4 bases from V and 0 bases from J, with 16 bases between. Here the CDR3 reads CSAIVKGFLSYEQYF. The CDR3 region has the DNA TGCAGTGCTATAGTAAAGGGGTTCCTCTCCTACGAGCAGTACTTC.

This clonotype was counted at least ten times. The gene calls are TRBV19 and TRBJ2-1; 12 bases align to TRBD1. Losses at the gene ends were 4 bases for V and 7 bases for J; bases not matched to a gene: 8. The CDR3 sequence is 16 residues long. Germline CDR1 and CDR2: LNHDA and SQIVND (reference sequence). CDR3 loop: CASSKRGTGGENEQFF. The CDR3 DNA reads TGTGCCAGTAGTAAGCGGGGGACAGGGGGCGAGAATGAGCAGTTCTTC.

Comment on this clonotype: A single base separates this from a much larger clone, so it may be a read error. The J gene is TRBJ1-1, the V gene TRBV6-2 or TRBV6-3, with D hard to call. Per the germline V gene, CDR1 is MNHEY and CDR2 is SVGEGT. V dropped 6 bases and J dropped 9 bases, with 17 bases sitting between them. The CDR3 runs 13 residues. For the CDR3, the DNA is TGTGCCAGCAGCGATCGTCCGGAGACTAAAGCTTTCTTT. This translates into CASSDRPETKAFF.

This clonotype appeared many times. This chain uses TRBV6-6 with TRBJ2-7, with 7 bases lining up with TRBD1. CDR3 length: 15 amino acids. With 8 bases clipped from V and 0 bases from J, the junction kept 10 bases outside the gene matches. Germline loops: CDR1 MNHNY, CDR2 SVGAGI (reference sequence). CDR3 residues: CASDPGTDSSYEQYF. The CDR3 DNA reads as TGTGCCAGCGATCCAGGGACAGACTCCTCCTACGAGCAGTACTTC.

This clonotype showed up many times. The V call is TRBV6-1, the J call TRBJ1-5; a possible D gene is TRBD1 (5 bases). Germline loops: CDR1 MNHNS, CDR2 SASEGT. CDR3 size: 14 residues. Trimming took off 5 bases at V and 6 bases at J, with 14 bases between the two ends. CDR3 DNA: TGTGCCAGCAGTAACCCAGGGAGAGCTCAGCCCCAGCATTTT. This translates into CASSNPGRAQPQHF.

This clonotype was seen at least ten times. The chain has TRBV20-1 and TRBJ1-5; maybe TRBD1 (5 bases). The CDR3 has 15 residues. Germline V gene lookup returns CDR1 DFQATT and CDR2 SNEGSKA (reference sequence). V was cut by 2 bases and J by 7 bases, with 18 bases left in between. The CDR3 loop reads CSARPGLMLEQPQHF. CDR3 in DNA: TGCAGTGCTAGACCGGGACTGATGTTGGAGCAGCCCCAGCATTTT.

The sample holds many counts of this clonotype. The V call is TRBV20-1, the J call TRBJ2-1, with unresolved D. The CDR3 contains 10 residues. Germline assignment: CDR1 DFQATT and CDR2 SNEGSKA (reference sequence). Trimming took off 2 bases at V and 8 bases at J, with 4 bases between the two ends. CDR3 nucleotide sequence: TGCAGTGCTAGAAGCCATGAGCAGTTCTTC. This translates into CSARSHEQFF.

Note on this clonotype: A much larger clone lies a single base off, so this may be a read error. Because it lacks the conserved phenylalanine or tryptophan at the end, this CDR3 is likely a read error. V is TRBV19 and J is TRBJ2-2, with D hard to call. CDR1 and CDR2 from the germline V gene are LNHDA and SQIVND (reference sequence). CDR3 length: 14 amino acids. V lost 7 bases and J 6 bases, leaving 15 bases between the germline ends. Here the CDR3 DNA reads TGTGCCAGTAATGGGAACCTGGTTCCCGGGGAGCTGTTTCTT. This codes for CASNGNLVPGELFL.

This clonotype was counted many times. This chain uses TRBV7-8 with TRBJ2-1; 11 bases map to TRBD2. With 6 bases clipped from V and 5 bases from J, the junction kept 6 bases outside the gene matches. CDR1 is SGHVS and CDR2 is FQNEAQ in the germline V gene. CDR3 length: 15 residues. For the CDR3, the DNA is TGTGCCAGCAGGATTAGGACTAGCGGGCACAATGAGCAGTTCTTC. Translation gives CASRIRTSGHNEQFF.

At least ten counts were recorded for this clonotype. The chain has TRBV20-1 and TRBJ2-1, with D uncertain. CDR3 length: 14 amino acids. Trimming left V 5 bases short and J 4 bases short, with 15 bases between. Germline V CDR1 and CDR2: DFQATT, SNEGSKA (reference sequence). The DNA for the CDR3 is TGCAGTGCTCATCGCCCCGACTCTTACAATGAGCAGTTCTTC. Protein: CSAHRPDSYNEQFF.

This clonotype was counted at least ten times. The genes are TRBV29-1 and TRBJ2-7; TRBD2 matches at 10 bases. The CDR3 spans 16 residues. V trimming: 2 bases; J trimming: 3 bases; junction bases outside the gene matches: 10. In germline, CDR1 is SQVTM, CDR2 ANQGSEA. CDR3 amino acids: CSVETRLASGSYEQYF. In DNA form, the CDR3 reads TGCAGCGTTGAAACTCGGCTAGCTAGCGGGAGCTACGAGCAGTACTTC.

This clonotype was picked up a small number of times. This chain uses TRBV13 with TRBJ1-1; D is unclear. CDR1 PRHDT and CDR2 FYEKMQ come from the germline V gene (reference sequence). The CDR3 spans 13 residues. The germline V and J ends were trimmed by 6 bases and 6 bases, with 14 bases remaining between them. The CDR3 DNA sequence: TGTGCCAGCAGGGCTGATTGGAGGGCTGAAGCTTTCTTT. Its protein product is CASRADWRAEAFF. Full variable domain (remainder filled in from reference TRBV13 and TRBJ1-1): AAGVIQSPRHLIKEKRETATLKCYPIPRHDTVYWYQQGPGQDPQFLISFYEKMQSDKGSIPDRFSAQQFSDYHSELNMSSLELGDSALYFCASRADWRAEAFFGQGTRLTVV.

CDR3 coding DNA: TGCGCCAGCAGCCAAGATCAATGGGGTGAGATCGGCTATGGCTACACCTTC. Translated: CASSQDQWGEIGYGYTF. This chain links TRBV4-3 with TRBJ1-2, with D unresolved. Trimming shortened V by 0 bases and J by 4 bases, and 18 bases separated the two germline ends. CDR3 size: 17 residues. Germline V lookup: CDR1 LGHNA, CDR2 YSLEER.

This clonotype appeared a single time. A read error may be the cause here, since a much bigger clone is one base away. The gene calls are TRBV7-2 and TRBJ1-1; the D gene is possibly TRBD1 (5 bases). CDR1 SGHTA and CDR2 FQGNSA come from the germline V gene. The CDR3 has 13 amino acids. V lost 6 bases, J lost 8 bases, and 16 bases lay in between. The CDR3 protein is CASSYTLREEAFF. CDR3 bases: TGTGCCAGCAGTTATACCCTCAGGGAGGAAGCTTTCTTT.

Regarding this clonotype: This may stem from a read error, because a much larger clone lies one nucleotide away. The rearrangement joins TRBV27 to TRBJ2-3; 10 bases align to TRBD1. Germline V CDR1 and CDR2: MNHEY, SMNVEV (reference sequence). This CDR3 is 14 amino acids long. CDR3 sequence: CASSWRDRGDRQYF. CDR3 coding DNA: TGTGCCAGCAGTTGGCGGGACAGGGGAGATAGGCAGTATTTT.